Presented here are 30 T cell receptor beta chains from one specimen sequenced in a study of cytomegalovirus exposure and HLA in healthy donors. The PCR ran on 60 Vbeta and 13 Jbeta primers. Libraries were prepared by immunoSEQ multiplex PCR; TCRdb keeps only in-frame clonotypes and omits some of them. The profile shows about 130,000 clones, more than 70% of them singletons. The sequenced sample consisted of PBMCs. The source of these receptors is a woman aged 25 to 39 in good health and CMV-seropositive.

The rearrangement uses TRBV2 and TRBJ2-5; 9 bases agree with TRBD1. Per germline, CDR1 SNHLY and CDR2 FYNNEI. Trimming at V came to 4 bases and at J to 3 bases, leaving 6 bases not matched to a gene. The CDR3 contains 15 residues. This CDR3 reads CASSVQGATEETQYF. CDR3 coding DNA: TGTGCCAGCAGTGTACAGGGGGCGACGGAAGAGACCCAGTACTTC.

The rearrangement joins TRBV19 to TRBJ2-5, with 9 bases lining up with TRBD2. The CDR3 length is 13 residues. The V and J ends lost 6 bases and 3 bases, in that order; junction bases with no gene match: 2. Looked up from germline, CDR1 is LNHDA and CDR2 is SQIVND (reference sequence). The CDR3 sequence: CASRRTSEETQYF. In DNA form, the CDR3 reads TGTGCCAGTAGAAGGACTAGCGAAGAGACCCAGTACTTC.

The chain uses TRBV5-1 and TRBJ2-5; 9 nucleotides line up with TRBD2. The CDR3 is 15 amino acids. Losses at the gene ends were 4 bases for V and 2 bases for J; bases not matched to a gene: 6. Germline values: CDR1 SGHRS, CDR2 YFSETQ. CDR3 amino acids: CASSLESGGQETQYF. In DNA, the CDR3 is TGCGCCAGCAGCCTGGAGAGCGGGGGGCAAGAGACCCAGTACTTC.

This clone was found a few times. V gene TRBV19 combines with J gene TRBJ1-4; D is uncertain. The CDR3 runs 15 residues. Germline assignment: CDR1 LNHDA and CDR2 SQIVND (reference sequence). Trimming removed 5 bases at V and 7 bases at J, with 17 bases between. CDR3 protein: CASSSYREVGEKLFF. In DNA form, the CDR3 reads TGTGCCAGTAGTTCCTACAGAGAAGTGGGTGAAAAACTGTTTTTT.

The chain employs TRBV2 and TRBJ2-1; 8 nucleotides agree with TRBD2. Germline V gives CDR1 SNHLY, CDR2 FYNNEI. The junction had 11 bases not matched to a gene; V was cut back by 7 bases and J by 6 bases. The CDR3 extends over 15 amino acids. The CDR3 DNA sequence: TGTGCCAGCACTTCCACCGGGACTAGGGGCAATGAGCAGTTCTTC. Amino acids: CASTSTGTRGNEQFF.

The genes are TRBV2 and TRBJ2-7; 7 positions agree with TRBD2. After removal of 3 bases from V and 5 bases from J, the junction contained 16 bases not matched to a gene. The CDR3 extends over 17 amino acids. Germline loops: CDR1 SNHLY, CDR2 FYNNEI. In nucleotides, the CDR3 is TGTGCCAGCAGTGAGAACCTTCTCGCGGGGGTCGGGAACGAGCAGTACTTC. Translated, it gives CASSENLLAGVGNEQYF.

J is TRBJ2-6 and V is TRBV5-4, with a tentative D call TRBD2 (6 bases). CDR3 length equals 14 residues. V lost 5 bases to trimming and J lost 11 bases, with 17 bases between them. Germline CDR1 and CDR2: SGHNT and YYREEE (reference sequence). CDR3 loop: CASSRRDSLDVLTF. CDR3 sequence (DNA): TGTGCCAGCAGTCGACGGGACTCTCTAGACGTCCTGACTTTC.

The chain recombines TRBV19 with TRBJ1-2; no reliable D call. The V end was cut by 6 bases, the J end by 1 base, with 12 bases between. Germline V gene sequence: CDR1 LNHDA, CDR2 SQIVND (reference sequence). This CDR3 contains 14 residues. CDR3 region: CASSPTPLNYGYTF. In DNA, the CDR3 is TGTGCCAGTAGCCCCACACCCCTTAACTATGGCTACACCTTC.

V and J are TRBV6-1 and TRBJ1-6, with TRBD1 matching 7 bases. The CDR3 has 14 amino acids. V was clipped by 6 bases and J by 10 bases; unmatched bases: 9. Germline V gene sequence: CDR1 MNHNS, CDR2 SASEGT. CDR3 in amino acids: CASSANRGQSPLHF. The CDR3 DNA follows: TGTGCCAGCAGCGCCAACAGGGGACAATCACCCCTCCACTTT.

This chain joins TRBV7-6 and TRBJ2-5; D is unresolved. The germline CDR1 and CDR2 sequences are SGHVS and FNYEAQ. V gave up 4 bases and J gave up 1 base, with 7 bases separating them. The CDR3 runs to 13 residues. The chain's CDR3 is CASSSRIQETQYF. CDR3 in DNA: TGTGCCAGCAGCTCCAGGATCCAAGAGACCCAGTACTTC.

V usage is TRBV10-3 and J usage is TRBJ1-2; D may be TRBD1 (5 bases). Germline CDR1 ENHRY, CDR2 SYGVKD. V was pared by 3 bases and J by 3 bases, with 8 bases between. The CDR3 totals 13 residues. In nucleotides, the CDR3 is TGTGCCATCAGTGACAGGGTGGACTATGGCTACACCTTC. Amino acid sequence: CAISDRVDYGYTF.

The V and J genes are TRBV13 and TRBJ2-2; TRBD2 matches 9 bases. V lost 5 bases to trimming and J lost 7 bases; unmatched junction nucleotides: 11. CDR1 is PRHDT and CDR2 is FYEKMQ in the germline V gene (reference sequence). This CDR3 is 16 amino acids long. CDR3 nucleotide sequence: TGTGCCAGCAGCCTCATGAGTAGCGGGAGAGGCGGGGAGCTGTTTTTT. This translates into CASSLMSSGRGGELFF.

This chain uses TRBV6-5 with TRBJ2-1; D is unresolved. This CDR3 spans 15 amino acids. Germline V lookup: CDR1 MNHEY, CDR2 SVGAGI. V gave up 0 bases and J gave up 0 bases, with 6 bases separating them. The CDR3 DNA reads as TGTGCCAGCAGTTACTCCCCTAGCTCCTACAATGAGCAGTTCTTC. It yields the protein CASSYSPSSYNEQFF.

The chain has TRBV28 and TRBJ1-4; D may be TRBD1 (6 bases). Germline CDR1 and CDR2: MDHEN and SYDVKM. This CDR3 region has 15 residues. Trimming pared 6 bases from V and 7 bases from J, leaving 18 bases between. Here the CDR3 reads CASRPQGAGSEKLFF. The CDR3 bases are TGTGCCAGCAGACCACAGGGAGCGGGAAGTGAAAAACTGTTTTTT.

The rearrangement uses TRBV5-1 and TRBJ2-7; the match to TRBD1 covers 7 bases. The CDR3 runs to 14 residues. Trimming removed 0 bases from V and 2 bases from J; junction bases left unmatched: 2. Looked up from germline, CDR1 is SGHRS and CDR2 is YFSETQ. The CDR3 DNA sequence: TGCGCCAGCAGCTTGGACGGGACAGCCTACGAGCAGTACTTC. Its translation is CASSLDGTAYEQYF.

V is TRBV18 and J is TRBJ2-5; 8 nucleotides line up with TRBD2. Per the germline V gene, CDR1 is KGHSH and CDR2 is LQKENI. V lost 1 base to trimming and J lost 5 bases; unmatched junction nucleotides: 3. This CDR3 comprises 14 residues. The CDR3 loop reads CASSPLAGPETQYF. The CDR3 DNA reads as TGTGCCAGCTCACCACTAGCGGGGCCCGAGACCCAGTACTTC.

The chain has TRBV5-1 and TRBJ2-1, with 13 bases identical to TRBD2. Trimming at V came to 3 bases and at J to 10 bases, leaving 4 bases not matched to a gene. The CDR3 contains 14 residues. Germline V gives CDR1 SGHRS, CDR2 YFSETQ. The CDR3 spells CASSSGTSGAEQFF. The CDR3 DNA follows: TGCGCCAGCAGCTCAGGGACTAGCGGGGCGGAGCAGTTCTTC. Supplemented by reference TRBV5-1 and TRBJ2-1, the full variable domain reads KAGVTQTPRYLIKTRGQQVTLSCSPISGHRSVSWYQQTPGQGLQFLFEYFSETQRNKGNFPGRFSGRQFSNSRSEMNVSTLELGDSALYLCASSSGTSGAEQFFGPGTRLTVL.

The CDR3 nucleotides read TGTGCCAGCTCACCTAGGACAGCCAATGAGCAGTTCTTC. Its protein is CASSPRTANEQFF. The gene calls are TRBV18 and TRBJ2-1, with a possible D match to TRBD1 (6 bases). Trimming left V 3 bases short and J 6 bases short, with 9 bases between. There are 13 residues in the CDR3. Germline V gene data show CDR1 as KGHSH and CDR2 as LQKENI. Variable domain in full (rest from reference TRBV18 and TRBJ2-1): NAGVMQNPRHLVRRRGQEARLRCSPMKGHSHVYWYRQLPEEGLKFMVYLQKENIIDESGMPKERFSAEFPKEGPSILRIQQVVRGDSAAYFCASSPRTANEQFFGPGTRLTVL.

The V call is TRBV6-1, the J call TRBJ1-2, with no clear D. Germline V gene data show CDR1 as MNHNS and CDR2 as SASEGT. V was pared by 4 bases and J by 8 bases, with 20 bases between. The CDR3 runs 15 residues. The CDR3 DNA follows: TGTGCCAGCAGTGGGGAGGCAGACTCCCCTGGCGGCTACACCTTC. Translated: CASSGEADSPGGYTF.

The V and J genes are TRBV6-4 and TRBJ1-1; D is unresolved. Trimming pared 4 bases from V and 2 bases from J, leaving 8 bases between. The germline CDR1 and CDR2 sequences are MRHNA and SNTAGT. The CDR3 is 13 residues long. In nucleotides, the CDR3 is TGTGCCAGCAGTGTCGAGACAAACACTGAAGCTTTCTTT. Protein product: CASSVETNTEAFF.

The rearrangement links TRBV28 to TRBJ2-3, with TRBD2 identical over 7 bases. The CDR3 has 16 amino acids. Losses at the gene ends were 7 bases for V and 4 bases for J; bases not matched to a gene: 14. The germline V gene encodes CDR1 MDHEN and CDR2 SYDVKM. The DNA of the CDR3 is TGTGCCAGCACCTCTTCAGAGGTCACTAGCGCAGATACGCAGTATTTT. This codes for CASTSSEVTSADTQYF.

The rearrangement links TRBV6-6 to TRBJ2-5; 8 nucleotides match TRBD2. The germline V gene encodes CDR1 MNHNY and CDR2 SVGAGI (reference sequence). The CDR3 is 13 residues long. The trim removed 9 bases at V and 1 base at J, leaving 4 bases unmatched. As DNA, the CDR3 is TGTGCCAGTCGGGGGGGCCCCCAAGAGACCCAGTACTTC. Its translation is CASRGGPQETQYF.

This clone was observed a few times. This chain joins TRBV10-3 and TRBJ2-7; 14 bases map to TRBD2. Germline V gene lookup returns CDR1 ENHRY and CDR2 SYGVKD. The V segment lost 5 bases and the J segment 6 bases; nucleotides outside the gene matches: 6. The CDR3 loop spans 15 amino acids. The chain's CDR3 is CAISPTSGRVGEQYF. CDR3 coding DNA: TGTGCCATCAGTCCGACTAGCGGGAGGGTGGGCGAGCAGTACTTC.

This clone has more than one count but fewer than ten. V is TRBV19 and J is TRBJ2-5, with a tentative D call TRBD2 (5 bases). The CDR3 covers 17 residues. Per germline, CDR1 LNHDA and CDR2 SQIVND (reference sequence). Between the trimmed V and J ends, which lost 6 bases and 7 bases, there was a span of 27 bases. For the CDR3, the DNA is TGTGCCAGTAGCTCCTTTCGGGCCACCGGCGGGCCTACGACCCAGTACTTC. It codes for CASSSFRATGGPTTQYF.

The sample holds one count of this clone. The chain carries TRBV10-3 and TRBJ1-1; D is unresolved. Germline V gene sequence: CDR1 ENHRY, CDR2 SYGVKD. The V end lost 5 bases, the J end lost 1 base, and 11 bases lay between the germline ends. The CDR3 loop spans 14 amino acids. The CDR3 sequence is CAISPGPQNTEAFF. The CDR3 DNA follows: TGTGCCATCAGTCCGGGTCCTCAGAACACTGAAGCTTTCTTT.

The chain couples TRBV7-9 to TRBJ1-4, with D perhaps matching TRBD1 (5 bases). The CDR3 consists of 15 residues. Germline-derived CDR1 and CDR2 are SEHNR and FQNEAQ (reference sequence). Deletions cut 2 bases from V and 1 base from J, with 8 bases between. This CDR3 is CASSLMGGTNEKLFF. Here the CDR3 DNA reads TGTGCCAGCAGCTTAATGGGGGGAACTAATGAAAAACTGTTTTTT.

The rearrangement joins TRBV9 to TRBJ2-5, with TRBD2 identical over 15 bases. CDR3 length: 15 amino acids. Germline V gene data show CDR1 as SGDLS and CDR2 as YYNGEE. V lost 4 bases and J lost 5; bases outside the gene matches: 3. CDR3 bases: TGTGCCAGCAGCCCTGGACTAGCGGGGGGGGAGACCCAGTACTTC. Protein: CASSPGLAGGETQYF.

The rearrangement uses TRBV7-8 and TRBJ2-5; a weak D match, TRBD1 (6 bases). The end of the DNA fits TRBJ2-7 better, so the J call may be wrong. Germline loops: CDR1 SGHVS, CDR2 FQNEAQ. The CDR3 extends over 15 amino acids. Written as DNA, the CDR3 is TGTGCCAGCAGCCCCCGGTGGGGGCCGTCCTACGAGCAGTACTTC. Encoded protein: CASSPRWGPSYEQYF.

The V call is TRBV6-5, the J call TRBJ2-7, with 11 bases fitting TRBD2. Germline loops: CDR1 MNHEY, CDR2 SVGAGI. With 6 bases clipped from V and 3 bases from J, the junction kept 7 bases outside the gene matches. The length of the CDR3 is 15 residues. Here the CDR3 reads CASSPGTSGYYEQYF. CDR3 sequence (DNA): TGTGCCAGCAGCCCGGGGACTAGCGGCTACTACGAGCAGTACTTC.

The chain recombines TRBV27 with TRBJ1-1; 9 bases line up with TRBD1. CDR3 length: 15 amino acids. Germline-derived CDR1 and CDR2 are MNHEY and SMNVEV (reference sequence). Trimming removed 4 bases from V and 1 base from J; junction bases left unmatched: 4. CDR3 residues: CASSSPTGGNTEAFF. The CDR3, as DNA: TGTGCCAGCAGTTCCCCGACAGGGGGGAACACTGAAGCTTTCTTT.